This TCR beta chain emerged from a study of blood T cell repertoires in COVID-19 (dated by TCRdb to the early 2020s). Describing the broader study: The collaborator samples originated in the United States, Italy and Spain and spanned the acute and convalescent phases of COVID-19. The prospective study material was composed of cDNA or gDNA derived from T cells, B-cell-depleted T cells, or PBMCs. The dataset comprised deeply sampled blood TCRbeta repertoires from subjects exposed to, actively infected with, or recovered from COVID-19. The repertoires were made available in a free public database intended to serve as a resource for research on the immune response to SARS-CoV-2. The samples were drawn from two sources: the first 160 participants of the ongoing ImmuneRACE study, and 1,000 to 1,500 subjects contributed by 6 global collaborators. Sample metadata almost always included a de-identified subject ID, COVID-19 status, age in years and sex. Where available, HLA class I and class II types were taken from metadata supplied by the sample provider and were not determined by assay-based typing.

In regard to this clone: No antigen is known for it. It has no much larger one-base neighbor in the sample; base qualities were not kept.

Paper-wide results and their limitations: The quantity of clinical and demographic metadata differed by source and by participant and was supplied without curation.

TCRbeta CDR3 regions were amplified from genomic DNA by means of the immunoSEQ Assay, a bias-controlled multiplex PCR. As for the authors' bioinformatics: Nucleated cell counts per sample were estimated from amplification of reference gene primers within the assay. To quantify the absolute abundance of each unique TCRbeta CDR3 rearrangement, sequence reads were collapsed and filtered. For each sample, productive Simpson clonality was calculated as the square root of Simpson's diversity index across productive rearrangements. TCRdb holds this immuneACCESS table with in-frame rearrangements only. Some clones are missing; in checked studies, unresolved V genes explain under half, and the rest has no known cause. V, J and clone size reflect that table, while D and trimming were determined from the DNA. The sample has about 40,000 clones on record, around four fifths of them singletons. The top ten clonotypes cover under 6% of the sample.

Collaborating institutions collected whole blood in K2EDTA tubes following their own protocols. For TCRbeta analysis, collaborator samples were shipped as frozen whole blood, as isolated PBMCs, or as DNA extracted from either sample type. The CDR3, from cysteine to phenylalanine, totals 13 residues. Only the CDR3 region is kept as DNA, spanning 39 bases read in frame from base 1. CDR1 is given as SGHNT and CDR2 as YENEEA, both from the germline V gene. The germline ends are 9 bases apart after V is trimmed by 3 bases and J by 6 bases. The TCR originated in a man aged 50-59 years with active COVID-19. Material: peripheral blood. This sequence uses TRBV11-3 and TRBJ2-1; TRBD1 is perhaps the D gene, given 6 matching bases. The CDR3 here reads CASSFEGGNEQFF. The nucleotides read TGTGCCAGCAGCTTCGAAGGGGGCAATGAGCAGTTCTTC.